Shown below are 4 T cell receptor beta chains from a single sample sequenced in a study of T cell responses to AZD1222 COVID-19 vaccine. Measured with immunoSEQ multiplex PCR; TCRdb has only the in-frame clones, and not every one. The sample includes approximately 150,000 clones, approximately 91% of them seen just once. The sequencing here drew on peripheral blood, taken 28 days after the second AZD1222 dose. The receptors here all came from an adult who received the AZD1222 COVID-19 vaccine.

Notes on this clone: Distinct nucleotide sequences in the sample also encode this CDR3. The chain couples TRBV7-9 to TRBJ1-6; no reliable D call. V was trimmed by 1 base and J by 6 bases, leaving 1 base between them. The CDR3 is 12 amino acids. Germline loops: CDR1 SEHNR, CDR2 FQNEAQ (reference sequence). This CDR3 reads CASSLVNSPLHF. The DNA of the CDR3 is TGTGCCAGCAGCTTAGTTAATTCACCCCTCCACTTT. Full variable domain (rest looked up from reference TRBV7-9 and TRBJ1-6): DTGVSQNPRHKITKRGQNVTFRCDPISEHNRLYWYRQTLGQGPEFLTYFQNEAQLEKSRLLSDRFSAERPKGSFSTLEIQRTEQGDSAMYLCASSLVNSPLHFGNGTRLTVT.

The gene calls are TRBV9 and TRBJ2-5; D is unclear. The V gene lost 3 bases and the J gene lost 5 bases, with 14 bases spanning the gap. Germline CDR1 reads SGDLS; CDR2 reads YYNGEE. The CDR3 runs to 14 residues. The CDR3 DNA follows: TGTGCCAGCAGCGCCGTAAGTTCTGGGGAGACCCAGTACTTC. It translates to CASSAVSSGETQYF.

The CDR3 DNA sequence: TGCGCCAGCAGCACCGGGACTAGCGGGAGAAGGTACGAGCAGTACTTC. It translates to CASSTGTSGRRYEQYF. The rearrangement links TRBV10-2 to TRBJ2-7; 14 nucleotides match TRBD2. The CDR3 sequence is 16 residues long. Per the germline V gene, CDR1 is WSHSY and CDR2 is SAAADI. Trimming cost V 6 bases and J 4 bases; bases outside gene matches: 8.

The chain links TRBV19 to TRBJ2-2; 9 bases map to TRBD1. CDR1 and CDR2 (germline): LNHDA, SQIVND (reference sequence). V lost 6 bases and J lost 1; bases outside the gene matches: 6. The CDR3 length is 16 residues. The CDR3 coding sequence is TGTGCCAGTAGGAAACCGGGACAGGGGAACACCGGGGAGCTGTTTTTT. This codes for CASRKPGQGNTGELFF.